This entry describes one TCR beta chain. No antigen is known for it. Generated by immunoSEQ multiplex PCR, the TCRdb table keeps only in-frame clones and is missing some. Counted here are around 110,000 clones, roughly four fifths occurring once; the ten biggest clones make up about 3.3%. The V gene lost 0 bases and the J gene lost 11 bases, with 11 bases spanning the gap. From germline, CDR1 is SGHDN and CDR2 FVKESK. CDR3 size: 12 residues. These data originate in a study of radiotherapy plus CTLA-4 blockade in lung cancer. For the study at large: Objective responses were seen in around 17% of patients, disease control in around 30%. General study results and limits: After treatment with radiotherapy plus ipilimumab, TCR clones that came from the tumor expanded in blood. The best predictor of response was reported to be early blood T cell clone dynamics, with interferon-beta.

This receptor was identified in a human donor with non-small cell lung cancer that progressed on radiotherapy plus ipilimumab. Some clones in this sample may be carry-over from other donors' samples. This specimen was peripheral blood, taken from a patient treated with radiotherapy plus ipilimumab. This chain joins TRBV14 and TRBJ2-7, with D unclear. The CDR3 nucleotides are TGTGCCAGCAGCCAAGATACCAGGAGCGAGTACTTC. Translated, it gives CASSQDTRSEYF.